This T cell receptor (beta chain) was sequenced in a study of T cell responses to AZD1222 COVID-19 vaccine. On the study more broadly: Some second doses came at about 4 weeks and others at about 12 weeks; these were pooled.

Assay: immunoSEQ multiplex PCR; the TCRdb copy retains only in-frame clones and omits some. Altogether some 110,000 clones are present, about 88% being singletons, with the ten largest covering roughly 4.4%. This clone was recorded a few times. Source: peripheral blood, taken on day 0 of AZD1222 vaccination. The sequence was obtained from an adult in good health.

The CDR3 loop is CASSPGQGIRDGYTF. The CDR3 DNA reads as TGTGCCAGTAGTCCTGGACAGGGGATTAGGGATGGCTACACCTTC. V is TRBV19 and J is TRBJ1-2, with 9 bases identical to TRBD1. Germline V lookup: CDR1 LNHDA, CDR2 SQIVND (reference sequence). V shed 5 bases, J shed 6 bases, and the junction held 10 bases outside the gene matches. The CDR3 loop spans 15 amino acids. The entire variable domain, with the rest obtained from reference TRBV19 and TRBJ1-2, is as follows: DGGITQSPKYLFRKEGQNVTLSCEQNLNHDAMYWYRQDPGQGLRLIYYSQIVNDFQKGDIAEGYSVSREKKESFPLTVTSAQKNPTAFYLCASSPGQGIRDGYTFGSGTRLTVV.